The T cell receptor beta chain described here comes from a study of blood T cell repertoires in COVID-19 (TCRdb year 2020). With respect to the entire study: The collaborator samples originated in the United States, Italy and Spain and spanned the acute and convalescent phases of COVID-19. Subjects who had been exposed to COVID-19, were actively infected with it, or had recovered from it provided the deeply sampled blood TCRbeta repertoires that made up the dataset. The prospective study material was composed of cDNA or gDNA derived from T cells, B-cell-depleted T cells, or PBMCs. Where HLA class I and class II types were available, the types were taken from metadata supplied by the sample provider, not from assay-based typing. A freely available public database, intended as a resource for researchers studying the immune response to SARS-CoV-2, is where the repertoires were released. Samples came from the ongoing ImmuneRACE study (first 160 participants) plus 1,254 subjects from 6 global collaborators. Nearly every sample came with metadata listing a de-identified subject ID, COVID-19 status, age in years and sex.

Trimming accounts for 0 bases at V and 1 base at J, while the number of junction bases matched to no gene is 6. The CDR1 and CDR2 encoded by the germline V gene are SGHRS and YFSETQ. Including cysteine and valine, the CDR3 has 16 amino acids. The only DNA kept is the CDR3, 48 bases in frame from the first base. One collaborating source in Seattle enrolled patients while the patients were actively infected and followed the patients over time throughout the course of disease. The collaborating institutions used their own protocols to collect whole blood in K2EDTA tubes. Collaborator samples were shipped for TCRbeta analysis as frozen whole blood, isolated PBMCs, or DNA extracted from either sample type. In this sample, this clone turned up once. This receptor's antigen is unknown. One base away there is no much larger clone; base qualities are not given. TCRbeta CDR3 regions were amplified from genomic DNA using the immunoSEQ Assay, a bias-controlled multiplex PCR. The authors processed their data as follows. The number of nucleated cells in each sample was estimated by amplification of reference gene primers within the assay. To quantify the absolute abundance of each unique TCRbeta CDR3 rearrangement, sequence reads were collapsed and filtered. For each sample, productive Simpson clonality was calculated as the square root of Simpson's diversity index over productive rearrangements. TCRdb holds this immuneACCESS table with in-frame rearrangements only. Some clones are missing; in checked studies, unresolved V genes explain under half, and the rest has no known cause. That table furnishes V, J and clone size, whereas the DNA furnished D and trimming. Across this sample there are 150,000 to 170,000 clones, with 70% to 90% seen only once. The ten largest make up 8% to 9% of the sample.

Overall study results and their limits: How much clinical and demographic metadata was included differed by source and by participant, and the metadata was provided uncurated.

The source material was peripheral blood. The chain uses TRBV5-1 and TRBJ2-7; 8 central bases correspond to TRBD1. The receptor's source is a woman aged 55-70 years with COVID-19, enrolled during active disease. CDR3 protein: CASSLGPTGGSYEQYV. In nucleotides, the sequence is TGCGCCAGCAGCTTGGGGCCTACAGGGGGTTCCTACGAGCAGTACGTC.